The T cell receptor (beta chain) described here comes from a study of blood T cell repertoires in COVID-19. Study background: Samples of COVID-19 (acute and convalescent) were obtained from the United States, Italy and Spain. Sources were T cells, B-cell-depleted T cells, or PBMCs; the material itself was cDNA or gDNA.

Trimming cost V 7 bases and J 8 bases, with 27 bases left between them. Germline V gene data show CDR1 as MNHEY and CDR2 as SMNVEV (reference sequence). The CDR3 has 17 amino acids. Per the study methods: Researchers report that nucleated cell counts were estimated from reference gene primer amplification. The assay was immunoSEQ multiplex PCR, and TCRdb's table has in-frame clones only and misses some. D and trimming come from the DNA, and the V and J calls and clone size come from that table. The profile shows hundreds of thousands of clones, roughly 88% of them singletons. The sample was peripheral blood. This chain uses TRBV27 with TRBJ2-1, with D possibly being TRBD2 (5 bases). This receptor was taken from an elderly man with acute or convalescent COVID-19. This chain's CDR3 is CASTPIHVGRVHDEQFF. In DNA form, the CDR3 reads TGTGCCAGCACGCCTATTCATGTCGGGCGGGTACATGATGAGCAGTTCTTC.